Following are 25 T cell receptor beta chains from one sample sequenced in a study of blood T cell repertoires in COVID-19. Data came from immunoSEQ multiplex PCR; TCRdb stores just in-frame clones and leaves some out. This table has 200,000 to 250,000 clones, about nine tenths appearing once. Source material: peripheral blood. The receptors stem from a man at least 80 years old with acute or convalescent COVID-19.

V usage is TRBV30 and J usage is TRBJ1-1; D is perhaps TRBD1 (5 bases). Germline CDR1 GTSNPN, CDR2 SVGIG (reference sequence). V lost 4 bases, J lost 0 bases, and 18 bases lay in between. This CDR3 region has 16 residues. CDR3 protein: CAWKWAGRSVNTEAFF. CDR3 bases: TGTGCCTGGAAGTGGGCAGGGCGCTCGGTGAACACTGAAGCTTTCTTT.

The CDR3 nucleotides are TGTGCCAGCAGCGGAAACAGGCTTCGTAATGAAAAACTGTTTTTT. It is translated as CASSGNRLRNEKLFF. The chain links TRBV5-8 to TRBJ1-4; possibly TRBD1 for D (5 bases). CDR3 length: 15 residues. Trimming took off 4 bases at V and 4 bases at J, with 14 bases between the two ends. CDR1 is SGHTS and CDR2 is YDEGEE in the germline V gene.

DNA of the CDR3: TGTGCCAGCAGCTTAGGGGACAGCCCTAATCAGCCCCAGCATTTT. Its protein product is CASSLGDSPNQPQHF. The chain employs TRBV7-8 and TRBJ1-5, with 7 bases lining up with TRBD1. V gave up 1 base and J gave up 4 bases; unmatched junction bases: 4. Germline V gene sequence: CDR1 SGHVS, CDR2 FQNEAQ. This CDR3 contains 15 residues.

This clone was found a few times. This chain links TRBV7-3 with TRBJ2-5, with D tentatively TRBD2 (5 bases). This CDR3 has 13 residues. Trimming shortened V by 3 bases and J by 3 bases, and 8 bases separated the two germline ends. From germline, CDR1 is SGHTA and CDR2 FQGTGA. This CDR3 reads CASSFGLEETQYF. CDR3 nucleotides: TGTGCCAGCAGCTTCGGACTGGAAGAGACCCAGTACTTC.

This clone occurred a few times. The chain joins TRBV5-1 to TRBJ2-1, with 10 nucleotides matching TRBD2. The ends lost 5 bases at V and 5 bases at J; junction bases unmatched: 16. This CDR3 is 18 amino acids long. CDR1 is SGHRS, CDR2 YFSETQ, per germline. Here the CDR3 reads CASSSIFIAGGPNNEQFF. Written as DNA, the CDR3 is TGCGCCAGCAGTTCGATATTCATAGCGGGAGGCCCGAACAATGAGCAGTTCTTC.

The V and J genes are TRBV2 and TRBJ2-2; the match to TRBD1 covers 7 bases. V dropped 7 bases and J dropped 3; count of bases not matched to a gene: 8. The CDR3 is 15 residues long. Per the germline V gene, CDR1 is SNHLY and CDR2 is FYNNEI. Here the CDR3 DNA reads TGTGCCAGCATAGAAGGGGGCTTTTACACCGGGGAGCTGTTTTTT. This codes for CASIEGGFYTGELFF.

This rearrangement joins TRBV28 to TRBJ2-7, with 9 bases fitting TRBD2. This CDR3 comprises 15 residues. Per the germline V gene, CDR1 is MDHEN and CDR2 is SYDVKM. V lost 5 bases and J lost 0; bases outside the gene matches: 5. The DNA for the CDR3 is TGTGCCAGCAGTCCAGATAGCGGGAGCTCCTACGAGCAGTACTTC. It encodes CASSPDSGSSYEQYF.

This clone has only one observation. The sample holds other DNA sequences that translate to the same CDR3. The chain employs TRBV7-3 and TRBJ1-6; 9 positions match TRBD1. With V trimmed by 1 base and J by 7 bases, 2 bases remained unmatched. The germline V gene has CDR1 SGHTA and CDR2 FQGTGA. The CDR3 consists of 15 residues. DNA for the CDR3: TGTGCCAGCAGCTTAATTGGACAGGGGAATTCACCCCTCCACTTT. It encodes CASSLIGQGNSPLHF.

The CDR3 DNA reads TGTGCCAGCAGCCCCGGGGGGGGGCGCCGGGATGAGCAGTTCTTC. As protein: CASSPGGGRRDEQFF. The genes are TRBV6-6 and TRBJ2-1; 8 bases are shared with TRBD2. Germline V gene sequence: CDR1 MNHNY, CDR2 SVGAGI (reference sequence). CDR3 length: 15 residues. V lost 6 bases to trimming and J lost 8 bases; unmatched junction nucleotides: 12.

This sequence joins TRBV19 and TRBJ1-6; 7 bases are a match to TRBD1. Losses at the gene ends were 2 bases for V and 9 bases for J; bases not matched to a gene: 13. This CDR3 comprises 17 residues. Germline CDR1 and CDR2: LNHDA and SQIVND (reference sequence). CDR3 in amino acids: CASSIKSPLQGGSPLHF. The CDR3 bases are TGTGCCAGTAGTATAAAGTCCCCCCTCCAGGGGGGTTCACCCCTCCACTTT.

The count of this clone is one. The CDR3 here is CASSPSRANTGELFF. CDR3 DNA: TGCGCCAGCAGCCCGTCTAGAGCGAACACCGGGGAGCTGTTTTTT. The chain links TRBV5-1 to TRBJ2-2; D is undetermined. Germline values: CDR1 SGHRS, CDR2 YFSETQ. Trimming removed 4 bases from V and 0 bases from J, with 10 bases in between. The CDR3 spans 15 residues. The variable domain in full, completed from reference TRBV5-1 and TRBJ2-2, reads KAGVTQTPRYLIKTRGQQVTLSCSPISGHRSVSWYQQTPGQGLQFLFEYFSETQRNKGNFPGRFSGRQFSNSRSEMNVSTLELGDSALYLCASSPSRANTGELFFGEGSRLTVL.

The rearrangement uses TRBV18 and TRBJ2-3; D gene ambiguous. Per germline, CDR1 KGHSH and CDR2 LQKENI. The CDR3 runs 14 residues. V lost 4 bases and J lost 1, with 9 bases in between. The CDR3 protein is CASSQDAGTDTQYF. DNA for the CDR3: TGTGCCAGCTCACAGGATGCGGGCACAGATACGCAGTATTTT.

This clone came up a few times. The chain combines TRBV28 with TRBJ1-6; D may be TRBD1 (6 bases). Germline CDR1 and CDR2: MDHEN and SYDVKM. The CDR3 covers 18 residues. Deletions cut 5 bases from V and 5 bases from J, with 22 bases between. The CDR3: CASSEGGLFLKNNSPLHF. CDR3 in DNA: TGTGCCAGCAGTGAGGGGGGGCTATTCCTGAAGAATAATTCACCCCTCCACTTT.

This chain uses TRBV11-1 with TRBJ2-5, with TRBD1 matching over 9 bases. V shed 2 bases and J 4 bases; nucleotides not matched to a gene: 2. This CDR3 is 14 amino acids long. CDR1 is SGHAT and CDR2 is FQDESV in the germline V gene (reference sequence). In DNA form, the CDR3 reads TGTGCCAGCAGCTTATGGGACAGGGTAGAGACCCAGTACTTC. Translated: CASSLWDRVETQYF.

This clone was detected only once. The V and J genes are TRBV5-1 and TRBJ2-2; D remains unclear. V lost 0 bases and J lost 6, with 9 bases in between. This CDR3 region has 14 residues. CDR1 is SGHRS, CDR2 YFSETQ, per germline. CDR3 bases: TGCGCCAGCAGCTTGGCCCCTCACTCCGGGGAGCTGTTTTTT. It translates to CASSLAPHSGELFF. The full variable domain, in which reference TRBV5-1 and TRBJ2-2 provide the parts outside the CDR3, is KAGVTQTPRYLIKTRGQQVTLSCSPISGHRSVSWYQQTPGQGLQFLFEYFSETQRNKGNFPGRFSGRQFSNSRSEMNVSTLELGDSALYLCASSLAPHSGELFFGEGSRLTVL.

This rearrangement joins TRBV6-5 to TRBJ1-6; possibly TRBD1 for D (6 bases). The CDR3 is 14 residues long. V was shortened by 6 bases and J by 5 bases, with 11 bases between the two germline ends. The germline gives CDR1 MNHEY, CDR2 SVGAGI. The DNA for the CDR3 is TGTGCCAGCAGGTCACAGGGAAATAATTCACCCCTCCACTTT. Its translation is CASRSQGNNSPLHF.

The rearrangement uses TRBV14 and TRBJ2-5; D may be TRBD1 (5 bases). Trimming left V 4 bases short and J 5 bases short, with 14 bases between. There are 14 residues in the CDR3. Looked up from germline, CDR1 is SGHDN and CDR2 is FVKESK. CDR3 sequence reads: CASSPNLGAETQYF. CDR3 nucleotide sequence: TGTGCCAGCAGCCCAAATCTAGGGGCGGAGACCCAGTACTTC.

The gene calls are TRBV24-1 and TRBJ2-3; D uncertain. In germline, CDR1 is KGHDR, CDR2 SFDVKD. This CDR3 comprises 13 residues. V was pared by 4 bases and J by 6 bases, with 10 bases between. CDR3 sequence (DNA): TGTGCCACCAGTGAACTTTACTGGGATACGCAGTATTTT. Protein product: CATSELYWDTQYF.

The CDR3 DNA is TGCGCCAGCAGCCAAGATTGGGACAGTGGTTCTAGAAACACCATATATTTT. Its protein is CASSQDWDSGSRNTIYF. The chain links TRBV4-3 to TRBJ1-3; TRBD1 aligns across 7 bases. Germline-derived CDR1 and CDR2 are LGHNA and YSLEER. This CDR3 has 17 residues. V lost 0 bases and J lost 5; bases outside the gene matches: 10.

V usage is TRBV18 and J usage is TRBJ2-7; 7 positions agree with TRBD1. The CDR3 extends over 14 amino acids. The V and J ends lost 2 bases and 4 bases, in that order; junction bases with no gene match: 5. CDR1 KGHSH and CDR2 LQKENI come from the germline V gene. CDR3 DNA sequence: TGTGCCAGCTCACCAAACAGGGGATTTTACGAGCAGTACTTC. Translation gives CASSPNRGFYEQYF.

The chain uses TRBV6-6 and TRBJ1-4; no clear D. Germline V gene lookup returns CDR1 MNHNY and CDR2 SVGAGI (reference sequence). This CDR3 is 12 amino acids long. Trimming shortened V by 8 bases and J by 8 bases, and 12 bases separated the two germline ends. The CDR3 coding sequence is TGTGCCAGCCCTTTTTGGGCCGAAAAACTGTTTTTT. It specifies CASPFWAEKLFF.

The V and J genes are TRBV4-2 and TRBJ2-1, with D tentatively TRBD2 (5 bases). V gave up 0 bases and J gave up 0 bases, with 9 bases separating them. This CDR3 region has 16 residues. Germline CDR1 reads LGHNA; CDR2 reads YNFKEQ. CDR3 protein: CASSQDPLASYNEQFF. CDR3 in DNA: TGTGCCAGCAGCCAAGATCCCCTAGCCTCCTACAATGAGCAGTTCTTC.

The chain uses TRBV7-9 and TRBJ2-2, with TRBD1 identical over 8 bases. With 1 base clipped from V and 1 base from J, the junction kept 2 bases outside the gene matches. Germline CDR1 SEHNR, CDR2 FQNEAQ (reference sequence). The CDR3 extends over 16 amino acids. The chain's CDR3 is CASSLVGQGNTGELFF. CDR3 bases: TGTGCCAGCAGCTTAGTTGGACAGGGGAACACCGGGGAGCTGTTTTTT.

The CDR3 DNA follows: TGTGCCACCAGCAGAGAGCGGAGCGACATTCAGTACTTC. The encoded protein is CATSRERSDIQYF. The chain joins TRBV15 to TRBJ2-4; D not certain. Trimming pared 0 bases from V and 8 bases from J, leaving 8 bases between. CDR1 is LNHNV and CDR2 is YYDKDF in the germline V gene (reference sequence). The CDR3 loop spans 13 amino acids. The full variable domain, in which reference TRBV15 and TRBJ2-4 provide the parts outside the CDR3, is DAMVIQNPRYQVTQFGKPVTLSCSQTLNHNVMYWYQQKSSQAPKLLFHYYDKDFNNEADTPDNFQSRRPNTSFCFLDIRSPGLGDTAMYLCATSRERSDIQYFGAGTRLSVL.

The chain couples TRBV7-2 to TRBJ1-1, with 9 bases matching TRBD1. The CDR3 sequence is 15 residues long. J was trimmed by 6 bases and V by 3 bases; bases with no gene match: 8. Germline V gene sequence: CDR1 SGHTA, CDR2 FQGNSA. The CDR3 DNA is TGTGCCAGCAGCTTGCGTTCGGGACAGGGCCCTGAAGCTTTCTTT. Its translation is CASSLRSGQGPEAFF.